This T cell receptor beta chain was found in a study of blood T cell repertoires in COVID-19 (dated by TCRdb to between 2020 and 2021). The study in broad terms: Samples from collaborators originated in the United States, Italy and Spain and spanned both the acute and convalescent phases of COVID-19. Sample metadata almost always included a de-identified subject ID, COVID-19 status, age in years and sex. Deeply sampled blood TCRbeta repertoires from subjects exposed to, actively infected with, or recovered from COVID-19 were included in the dataset. Samples were obtained from the ongoing ImmuneRACE study (first 160 participants) and from over a thousand subjects provided by 6 global collaborators. The material from the prospective study consisted of cDNA or gDNA derived from T cells, B-cell-depleted T cells, or PBMCs. The repertoires were released in a freely available public database meant as a resource for research on the immune response to SARS-CoV-2. Where available, HLA class I and class II types were obtained from metadata supplied by the sample provider rather than from assay-based typing. The research as a whole found: How much clinical and demographic metadata was included differed by source and by participant, and the metadata was provided uncurated.

V is clipped by 5 bases and J by 0 bases, and the sequence between their germline boundaries is 11 bases long. The CDR3 numbers 14 residues from cysteine through valine. Solely the CDR3 DNA is kept, with 42 bases framed from the first base. For CDR1 and CDR2, the germline V gene (reference sequence) lists MNHEY and SMNVEV. Each collaborating institution followed its own protocols to collect whole blood in K2EDTA tubes. For TCRbeta analysis, collaborator samples were shipped as frozen whole blood, as isolated PBMCs, or as DNA extracted from either sample type. The immunoSEQ Assay, a bias-controlled multiplex PCR, was used to amplify TCRbeta CDR3 regions from genomic DNA. In the source study's methods: The number of nucleated cells in each sample was estimated by amplification of reference gene primers within the assay. To quantify the absolute abundance of each unique TCRbeta CDR3 rearrangement, sequence reads were collapsed and filtered. For each sample, productive Simpson clonality was calculated by taking the square root of Simpson's diversity index across productive rearrangements. This is the immuneACCESS table as TCRdb keeps it, with only in-frame sequences that have V and J called. A part of the clones is gone; compared with another copy, unresolved V genes explain less than half, and the rest is unexplained. Clone size and V and J calls were adopted from that table, with D and trimming inferred from the DNA. The sample table shows just over 200,000 clones, and 80% to 90% are seen once. Jointly, the top ten make up roughly 5.7% of the sample.

As to this clone: Its binding antigen is unknown. No clone much larger than this one lies a single base away; base qualities are absent.

This receptor was obtained from an elderly man with acute or convalescent COVID-19. Sequenced input: peripheral blood. This sequence uses TRBV27 and TRBJ2-7; a confident D gene designation cannot be given. The CDR3 has the sequence CASSPQWSSYEQYV. The sequenced DNA: TGTGCCAGCAGTCCTCAGTGGAGCTCCTACGAGCAGTACGTC.